Here is one T cell receptor beta chain with its context. What it binds is unknown. The CDR3 is cut off 3 residues early in the read; its end comes from the germline J gene. The data stem from a study of T cell clonality in common variable immunodeficiency. Study-level findings and limits: Fewer deletions and N-nucleotide insertions were reportedly seen in common variable immunodeficiency TCR beta sequences.

Patients and controls were mostly of Caucasian heritage. CVID subjects were neither ill nor on immunomodulatory or immunosuppressive medication at sampling. Sequencing input was equivalent genomic DNA from CVID and controls. TCRdb's copy holds only in-frame clones and misses some; the assay was immunoSEQ multiplex PCR. The sample has 15,000 to 16,000 clones; the top ten hold around 4.7%. The CDR3 covers 11 residues. Per germline, CDR1 SGHAT and CDR2 FQNNGV. The TCR comes from a human donor with common variable immunodeficiency. The chain recombines TRBV11-2 with TRBJ1-1; D unclear. The specimen sequenced was peripheral blood mononuclear cells. The CDR3 here is CASSLGLRAFF. The sequenced part of the CDR3 DNA is TGTGCCAGCAGCTTAGGACTGCGG.